The present TCR beta chain was sequenced within a study of human T cells and chemical hapten exposure. Study-level background: Read at 6 days, the patch tests placed 0.01% DPC on the upper back. Overall study findings and caveats: Among TCRs, those above 1 in 1000 frequency were unaffected by DPC sensitization.

The germline V and J ends were trimmed by 3 bases and 9 bases, with 9 bases remaining between them. This CDR3 comprises 12 residues. Comment on this clonotype: Its antigen is as yet unknown.

Indicated time point: pre-sensitization, week 0. Treatment of the sample: therapeutic diphenylcyclopropenone sensitization with weekly scalp DPC. Authors' processing steps: From about 22,000 to 700,000 TCRs were found per sample, with a median of roughly 89,000. TCRdb analysed the RACE reads with MiXCR anew, one entry per CDR3 protein. The V and J calls reflect TCRdb's pipeline rather than the authors' work. The table lists fewer than 300,000 distinct CDR3 sequences, 7.5% to 9% of them singletons, with 1.2% in the top ten. This chain joins TRBV12-3 or TRBV12-4 and TRBJ2-1; tentatively, D is TRBD1 or TRBD2 (6 bases each). This specimen consisted of whole blood, obtained in connection with sensitization to the hapten diphenylcyclopropenone (DPC). This receptor was taken from a man between 18 and 29 years old with alopecia areata. Some clones in this sample may be carry-over from other donors' samples. This CDR3 reads CASSFSGAEQFF. In DNA, the CDR3 is TGTGCCAGCAGTTTCTCGGGGGCTGAGCAGTTCTTC.